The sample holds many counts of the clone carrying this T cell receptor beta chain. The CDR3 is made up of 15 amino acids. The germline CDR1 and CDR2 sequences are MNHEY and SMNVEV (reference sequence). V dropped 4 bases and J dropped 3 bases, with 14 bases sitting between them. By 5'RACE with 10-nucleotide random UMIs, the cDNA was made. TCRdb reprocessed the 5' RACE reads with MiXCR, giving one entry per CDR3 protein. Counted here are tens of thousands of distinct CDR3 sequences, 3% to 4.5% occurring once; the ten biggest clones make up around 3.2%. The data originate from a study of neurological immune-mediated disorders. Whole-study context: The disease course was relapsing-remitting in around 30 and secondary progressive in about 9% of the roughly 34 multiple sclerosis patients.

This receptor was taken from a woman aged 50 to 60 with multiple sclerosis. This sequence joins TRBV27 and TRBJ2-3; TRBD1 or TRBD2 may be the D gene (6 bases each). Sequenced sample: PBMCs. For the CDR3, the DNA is TGTGCCAGCAGTTCCGGGGGCCGTTTGACAGATACGCAGTATTTT. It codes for CASSSGGRLTDTQYF.